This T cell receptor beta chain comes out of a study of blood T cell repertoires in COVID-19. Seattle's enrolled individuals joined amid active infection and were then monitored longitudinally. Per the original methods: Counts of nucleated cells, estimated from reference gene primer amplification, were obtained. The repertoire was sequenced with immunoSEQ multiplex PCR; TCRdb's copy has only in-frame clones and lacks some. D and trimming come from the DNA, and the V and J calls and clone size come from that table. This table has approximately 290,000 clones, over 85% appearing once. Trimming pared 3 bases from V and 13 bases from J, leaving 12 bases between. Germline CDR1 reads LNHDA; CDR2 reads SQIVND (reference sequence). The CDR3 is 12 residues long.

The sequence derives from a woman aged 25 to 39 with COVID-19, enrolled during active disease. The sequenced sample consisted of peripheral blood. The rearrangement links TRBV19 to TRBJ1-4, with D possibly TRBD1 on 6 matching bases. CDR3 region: CASSMGALGLFF. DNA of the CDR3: TGTGCCAGTAGTATGGGGGCGTTAGGACTGTTTTTT.